The T cell receptor (beta chain) under discussion was sequenced for a study of cytomegalovirus exposure and HLA in healthy donors. Study-wide context: An earlier analysis found roughly 100 million unique TCR beta sequences from 150 million to 200 million T cells.

As to this clone: Antigen: not known.

Study-wide findings and caveats: Association with HLA alleles at 0.05 false discovery rate was found for 17,000 or so TCR beta sequences in a later analysis. Cytomegalovirus association was listed for 150 to 200 TCR beta chains. Immune exposure information comprised only CMV serostatus.

The germline V gene has CDR1 SGHVS and CDR2 FNYEAQ. Trimming cost V 2 bases and J 6 bases, with 14 bases left between them. There are 14 residues in the CDR3. The PCR was carried out with 60 Vbeta primers and 13 Jbeta primers. The repertoire was sequenced with immunoSEQ multiplex PCR; TCRdb's copy has only in-frame clones and lacks some. The sample holds roughly 100,000 clones, over 9.5% seen once. The receptor was derived from a man aged 35 to 55 in good health and CMV-seropositive. This chain connects TRBV7-6 to TRBJ2-7, with D tentatively TRBD2 (6 bases). Sequenced material: PBMCs. DNA for the CDR3: TGTGCCAGCAGCTTAACGTCGGGACTCGGCGAGCAGTACTTC. Translation: CASSLTSGLGEQYF.